The 23 T cell receptor beta chains presented below share a single source sample, sequenced in a study of T cell repertoires in aging, cancer and after chemotherapy. TCR beta rearrangements were amplified from peripheral blood genomic DNA. A mixed TRB-A/B primer pool amplified rearranged TRB by multiplex touch-down PCR. TCRdb redid the calling of the multiplex PCR reads with MiXCR, one entry per CDR3 protein. The table has several thousand distinct CDR3 sequences, more than 30% seen once. Sample: blood. These receptors were obtained from a human donor with a blood cancer.

This clonotype was seen more than once but under ten times. This chain uses TRBV18 with TRBJ2-5; D is ambiguous. This CDR3 has 15 residues. CDR1 is KGHSH, CDR2 LQKENI, per germline. V was cut by 0 bases and J by 2 bases, with 10 bases left in between. Here the CDR3 DNA reads TGTGCCAGCTCACCACCGAAGGATTTGCAAGAGACCCAGTACTTC. Its protein is CASSPPKDLQETQYF.

This clonotype appeared a single time. This chain links TRBV6-5 with TRBJ1-1, with D unclear. The germline gives CDR1 MNHEY, CDR2 SVGAGI. The CDR3 runs 14 residues. The V and J ends lost 0 bases and 1 base respectively, with 6 bases between them. CDR3 in DNA: TGTGCCAGCAGTTACTCCCCGGGGAACACTGAAGCTTTCTTT. Translating gives CASSYSPGNTEAFF.

The V and J genes are TRBV27 and TRBJ1-1, with D hard to call. The CDR3 extends over 14 amino acids. In germline, CDR1 is MNHEY, CDR2 SMNVEV (reference sequence). Trimming took 1 base from V and 6 from J, leaving 12 bases between them. The CDR3 spells CASSLYRDIAEAFF. The CDR3, as DNA: TGTGCCAGCAGTTTATACCGGGATATAGCTGAAGCTTTCTTT.

This clonotype counts as medium-sized. The chain joins TRBV29-1 to TRBJ1-2; D possibly corresponds to TRBD1 (5 bases). This CDR3 spans 10 amino acids. Germline CDR1 is SQVTM and CDR2 is ANQGSEA. Written as DNA, the CDR3 is TGCAGTACCCTGGGGCAGGGTTACACCTTC. Translation: CSTLGQGYTF.

This clonotype was seen a few times. This chain connects TRBV5-1 to TRBJ2-1; D possibly matches TRBD1 or TRBD2 (5 bases each). CDR1 SGHRS and CDR2 YFSETQ come from the germline V gene. The CDR3 covers 15 residues. Trimming shortened V by 4 bases and J by 7 bases, and 18 bases separated the two germline ends. The CDR3 sequence: CASSLGVTGKNEQFF. CDR3 in DNA: TGCGCCAGCAGCCTGGGGGTAACAGGAAAAAATGAGCAGTTCTTC.

The gene calls are TRBV11-3 and TRBJ2-7; D remains unclear. The CDR3 totals 14 residues. V was clipped by 3 bases and J by 0 bases, with 9 bases between them. Germline assignment: CDR1 SGHNT and CDR2 YENEEA. The CDR3 reads CASSFGIYSYEQYF. In DNA form, the CDR3 reads TGTGCCAGCAGCTTTGGCATTTACTCCTACGAGCAGTACTTC.

V usage is TRBV24-1 and J usage is TRBJ2-2, with 8 bases identical to TRBD1. Germline CDR1 KGHDR, CDR2 SFDVKD. V trimming: 3 bases; J trimming: 12 bases; junction bases outside the gene matches: 11. The CDR3 has 15 amino acids. CDR3 coding DNA: TGTGCCACCAGTGATACAGGGGGAGTGTCGGGGAAGCTGTTTTTT. It codes for CATSDTGGVSGKLFF.

In its sample, this clonotype is medium-sized (0.01 to 0.1%). The chain is built from TRBV6-6 and TRBJ2-1; no definite D call. This CDR3 is built from 12 residues. The V and J ends lost 2 bases and 10 bases respectively, with 9 bases between them. The germline CDR1 and CDR2 sequences are MNHNY and SVGAGI (reference sequence). The CDR3 is CASSYPAREQFF. CDR3 in DNA: TGTGCCAGCAGTTACCCCGCCCGGGAGCAGTTCTTC.

This clonotype has just a few counts. The chain uses TRBV7-9 and TRBJ1-6, with D hard to call. This CDR3 contains 14 residues. The V end lost 1 base, the J end lost 8 bases, and 9 bases lay between the germline ends. CDR1 SEHNR and CDR2 FQNEAQ come from the germline V gene (reference sequence). The CDR3 loop reads CASSLGAQDSPLHF. CDR3 in DNA: TGTGCCAGCAGCTTAGGGGCCCAGGATTCACCCCTCCACTTT.

This clonotype counts as medium-sized. V and J are TRBV6-5 and TRBJ1-4; 7 bases align to TRBD1. Germline lookup yields CDR1 MNHEY and CDR2 SVGAGI. There are 15 residues in the CDR3. After removal of 8 bases from V and 8 bases from J, the junction contained 14 bases not matched to a gene. CDR3: CASGFPVGTAEKLFF. In nucleotides, the CDR3 is TGTGCCAGCGGGTTTCCGGTCGGGACAGCAGAAAAACTGTTTTTT.

This clonotype was detected only once. This chain uses TRBV28 with TRBJ2-3; TRBD1 matches 9 bases. The germline V gene encodes CDR1 MDHEN and CDR2 SYDVKM. The CDR3 extends over 14 amino acids. The V and J ends lost 4 bases and 3 bases, in that order; junction bases with no gene match: 2. CDR3 DNA: TGTGCCAGCAGTTCGGGACAGGGAACAGATACGCAGTATTTT. It translates to CASSSGQGTDTQYF.

About this clonotype: This may be a read error, as it is one base from a much larger clone. The chain couples TRBV30 to TRBJ2-7; D call uncertain. Germline V lookup: CDR1 GTSNPN, CDR2 SVGIG (reference sequence). This CDR3 has 11 amino acids. V lost 5 bases and J 2 bases, leaving 7 bases between the germline ends. The CDR3 DNA is TGTGCCTGGGGTGCCGCCTACGAGCAGTACTTC. Residues: CAWGAAYEQYF.

The chain uses TRBV5-6 and TRBJ2-7; D unresolved. CDR3 size: 12 residues. The V gene's germline CDR1 is SGHDT and CDR2 YYEEEE. Between the trimmed V and J ends, which lost 3 bases and 5 bases, there was a span of 9 bases. CDR3 region: CASSSLHHEQYF. Here the CDR3 DNA reads TGTGCCAGCAGCTCGCTCCACCACGAGCAGTACTTC.

The V call is TRBV15, the J call TRBJ1-1; D gene unclear. Between the trimmed V and J ends, which lost 1 base and 3 bases, there was a span of 6 bases. The germline CDR1 and CDR2 sequences are LNHNV and YYDKDF (reference sequence). The CDR3 length is 13 residues. The CDR3 DNA reads as TGTGCCACCAGCAGAGGGCATGACACTGAAGCTTTCTTT. Protein: CATSRGHDTEAFF.

The V gene is TRBV15, the J gene TRBJ1-6; D is uncertain. Germline-derived CDR1 and CDR2 are LNHNV and YYDKDF (reference sequence). The V end lost 4 bases, the J end lost 8 bases, and 9 bases lay between the germline ends. CDR3 length equals 13 residues. The DNA for the CDR3 is TGTGCCACCAGCATGGTTTCCGATTCACCCCTCCACTTT. It specifies CATSMVSDSPLHF.

In its sample, this clonotype is medium-sized. J is TRBJ2-3 and V is TRBV12-3 or TRBV12-4; D call uncertain. The V and J ends lost 6 bases and 2 bases respectively, with 6 bases between them. The CDR3 is 12 residues long. CDR3 in amino acids: CASSLNTDTQYF. CDR3 sequence (DNA): TGTGCCAGCAGCCTTAACACAGATACGCAGTATTTT.

This clonotype has just a few counts. This chain connects TRBV6-5 to TRBJ1-2; 9 nucleotides line up with TRBD1. The V and J ends lost 6 bases and 5 bases, in that order; junction bases with no gene match: 7. The germline V gene encodes CDR1 MNHEY and CDR2 SVGAGI. The CDR3 spans 14 residues. The CDR3 region has the DNA TGTGCCAGCAGAGAAACCGGGACAGGGTATGGCTACACCTTC. This codes for CASRETGTGYGYTF.

Note on this clonotype: At one end the junction does not follow the germline gene, possibly because of a read error. This rearrangement joins TRBV11-2 to TRBJ2-1; D is uncertain. The CDR3 consists of 16 residues. Germline CDR1 and CDR2: SGHAT and FQNNGV. In DNA, the CDR3 is TGTGCCAGCGGCTTAGCCCAAGGCGGATCCTACAATGAGCAGTTCTTC. This codes for CASGLAQGGSYNEQFF.

The chain links TRBV4-2 to TRBJ1-1; TRBD1 aligns across 7 bases. The ends lost 7 bases at V and 5 bases at J; junction bases unmatched: 4. CDR3 length: 12 residues. Germline V gene sequence: CDR1 LGHNA, CDR2 YNFKEQ. CDR3 region: CASTPGGTEAFF. In DNA, the CDR3 is TGTGCCAGCACCCCAGGGGGTACTGAAGCTTTCTTT.

This clonotype rates as medium-sized. The rearrangement uses TRBV6-5 and TRBJ2-1; D uncertain. V dropped 5 bases and J dropped 4 bases, with 9 bases sitting between them. The CDR3 has 13 amino acids. Germline CDR1 is MNHEY and CDR2 is SVGAGI. Here the CDR3 reads CASSQRLYNEQFF. The CDR3 DNA reads as TGTGCCAGCAGTCAGCGTCTGTACAATGAGCAGTTCTTC.

This clonotype was found a few times. The rearrangement links TRBV15 to TRBJ2-1; TRBD2 matches 8 bases. The length of the CDR3 is 15 residues. The V gene's germline CDR1 is LNHNV and CDR2 YYDKDF (reference sequence). V was clipped by 4 bases and J by 7 bases; unmatched bases: 9. The CDR3 nucleotides are TGTGCCACCAGCATGAGCCGGGAGGGGGAAAATGAGCAGTTCTTC. It yields the protein CATSMSREGENEQFF.

The chain carries TRBV11-3 and TRBJ2-2; the D gene could be TRBD1 or TRBD2 (6 bases each). Trimming shortened V by 4 bases and J by 5 bases, and 11 bases separated the two germline ends. The CDR3 runs 14 residues. In germline, CDR1 is SGHNT, CDR2 YENEEA. CDR3 coding DNA: TGTGCCAGCAGCTCATTAGGGGGGACCGGGGAGCTGTTTTTT. Residues: CASSSLGGTGELFF.

V usage is TRBV10-3 and J usage is TRBJ2-7; perhaps D is TRBD1 or TRBD2 (6 bases each). The CDR3 is 14 residues long. Germline loops: CDR1 ENHRY, CDR2 SYGVKD. V gave up 3 bases and J gave up 5 bases, with 14 bases separating them. This CDR3 reads CAISEGGLSDEQYF. CDR3 coding DNA: TGTGCCATCAGTGAAGGGGGGCTCAGCGACGAGCAGTACTTC.